The 5 T cell receptor beta chains below come from one sample, sequenced in a study of regulatory T cells in long-lasting Graves disease. As to time point: newly diagnosed GD, antithyroid drugs for less than 3 months. Extracted RNA from PBMCs served as the source of the TCR library. Arm-PCR of CDR3 regions with iRepertoire HTBI primers generated TCR beta libraries. One entry per CDR3 protein results from TCRdb running MiXCR on the multiplex PCR reads. The sample holds roughly 380,000 distinct CDR3 sequences, over 15% seen once. The same data also went into a second study, on T cells in Graves' hyperthyroidism and ophthalmopathy.

Sequences were derived from peripheral blood mononuclear cells (PBMCs), sampled at new diagnosis, from a patient treated with antithyroid drugs. The receptors derive from a man aged 35 to 55 with Graves disease.

About this clonotype itself: Since a much larger clone is just one base distant, this may be a read error. The rearrangement joins TRBV28 to TRBJ1-3, with D possibly TRBD1 on 6 matching bases. The V gene's germline CDR1 is MDHEN and CDR2 SYDVKM. This CDR3 has 15 amino acids. The CDR3 loop reads CAGSIGQYSGNTIYF. Written as DNA, the CDR3 is TGTGCCGGCAGTATAGGACAGTACTCTGGAAACACCATATATTTT.

This clonotype was counted at least ten times. The rearrangement joins TRBV30 to TRBJ1-2; D uncertain. The germline V gene has CDR1 GTSNPN and CDR2 SVGIG (reference sequence). The length of the CDR3 is 12 residues. Between the trimmed V and J ends, which lost 7 bases and 7 bases, there was a span of 16 bases. CDR3: CAFTTVLRGYTF. The CDR3, as DNA: TGTGCCTTTACCACGGTCCTCCGTGGCTACACCTTC.

A word on this clonotype: Possible read error: a much larger clone is one base away. The chain recombines TRBV4-2 with TRBJ2-1, with a possible D match to TRBD2 (5 bases). Between the trimmed V and J ends, which lost 5 bases and 10 bases, there was a span of 27 bases. Germline CDR1 is LGHNA and CDR2 is YNFKEQ. This CDR3 comprises 17 residues. CDR3 sequence reads: CASSSYRGGWSSYEQFF. CDR3 sequence (DNA): TGTGCCAGCAGCTCCTACCGTGGAGGTTGGAGCTCCTACGAGCAGTTCTTC.

The rearrangement uses TRBV20-1 and TRBJ2-1; 14 bases align to TRBD2. CDR1 DFQATT and CDR2 SNEGSKA come from the germline V gene (reference sequence). J gave up 4 bases and V 6 bases, and 5 bases lay outside the gene matches. This CDR3 is built from 15 residues. The CDR3 here is CSATGTSGGYNEQFF. The CDR3, as DNA: TGCAGTGCCACCGGGACTAGCGGGGGATACAATGAGCAGTTCTTC.

The chain carries TRBV7-8 and TRBJ2-4; TRBD1 matches 9 bases. The CDR3 runs 16 residues. Looked up from germline, CDR1 is SGHVS and CDR2 is FQNEAQ. V was pared by 5 bases and J by 12 bases, with 17 bases of the junction left unmatched. The DNA of the CDR3 is TGTGCCAGCAGCCCTTTGACCCTTGTGGACAGGGGACGTCAGTACTTC. Translated: CASSPLTLVDRGRQYF.